These 30 T cell receptor beta chains originate from one sample sequenced in a study of T-cell reconstitution after alpha-beta-depleted transplantation in children. As it was prepared, the TCRbeta library received unique molecular identifiers. TCRdb called the PCR reads again in MiXCR, with one record for every CDR3 protein. The sample consists of approximately 4,600 distinct CDR3 sequences, roughly 7.3% of them appearing once. The sample was PBMCs, mostly from graft donor cells, taken 60 days after TCRalphabeta/CD19-depleted stem cell transplant. The receptors shown here come from a boy in the first two years of life who had a stem cell transplant for SCID, so the T cells may come from the graft donor.

This clonotype occurred many times. The chain has TRBV7-9 and TRBJ1-1; perhaps TRBD1 as D (5 bases). Trimming shortened V by 3 bases and J by 3 bases, and 8 bases separated the two germline ends. From germline, CDR1 is SEHNR and CDR2 FQNEAQ (reference sequence). The length of the CDR3 is 13 residues. The CDR3 is CASSFGAHTEAFF. In DNA form, the CDR3 reads TGTGCCAGCAGCTTCGGGGCACACACTGAAGCTTTCTTT. The entire variable domain, with the rest obtained from reference TRBV7-9 and TRBJ1-1, is as follows: DTGVSQNPRHKITKRGQNVTFRCDPISEHNRLYWYRQTLGQGPEFLTYFQNEAQLEKSRLLSDRFSAERPKGSFSTLEIQRTEQGDSAMYLCASSFGAHTEAFFGQGTRLTVV.

This clonotype is categorized as medium-sized (0.01 to 0.1%). This chain uses TRBV12-3 or TRBV12-4 with TRBJ2-1; 11 positions match TRBD2. Trimming took 4 bases from V and 1 from J; bases not matched to a gene: 0. The CDR3 contains 15 residues. The CDR3 nucleotides read TGTGCCAGCAGTTCTAGCGGGGGGTCCTACAATGAGCAGTTCTTC. Protein: CASSSSGGSYNEQFF.

Judged by abundance, this clonotype is medium-sized (0.01 to 0.1%). The rearrangement uses TRBV5-6 and TRBJ2-7; D is ambiguous. Trimming pared 1 base from V and 3 bases from J, leaving 5 bases between. This CDR3 has 12 residues. Germline V gene data show CDR1 as SGHDT and CDR2 as YYEEEE. The CDR3 nucleotides read TGTGCCAGCAGCTTGATAGTCTACGAGCAGTACTTC. Translating gives CASSLIVYEQYF.

This clonotype was observed at least ten times. The rearrangement uses TRBV29-1 and TRBJ1-3; no clear D. CDR1 and CDR2 (germline): SQVTM, ANQGSEA. The CDR3 runs 15 residues. Trimming removed 7 bases from V and 0 bases from J, with 16 bases in between. In DNA form, the CDR3 reads TGCAGCGCAGCCTTCTGGTGGAGCTCTGGAAACACCATATATTTT. Translation: CSAAFWWSSGNTIYF.

Sample share makes this clonotype medium-sized. The rearrangement joins TRBV7-9 to TRBJ1-3; D gene unclear. Germline V gives CDR1 SEHNR, CDR2 FQNEAQ (reference sequence). There are 15 residues in the CDR3. V lost 1 base to trimming and J lost 4 bases, with 11 bases between them. The CDR3 is CASSLGASRGNTIYF. The CDR3 bases are TGTGCCAGCAGCTTAGGGGCTTCCCGGGGAAACACCATATATTTT.

By proportion, this clonotype is medium-sized. In DNA form, the CDR3 reads TGTGCCACAAACCGGACAGGGGCGAACTATGGCTACACCTTC. Translated, it gives CATNRTGANYGYTF. V usage is TRBV24-1 and J usage is TRBJ1-2; TRBD1 matches at 9 bases. J lost 2 bases, V lost 10 bases, and 7 bases had no gene match. This CDR3 is built from 14 residues. The germline gives CDR1 KGHDR, CDR2 SFDVKD.

Ten or more counts support this clonotype. The V call is TRBV19, the J call TRBJ2-5; the match to TRBD2 covers 13 bases. The length of the CDR3 is 16 residues. CDR1 is LNHDA, CDR2 SQIVND, per germline (reference sequence). V gave up 6 bases and J gave up 5 bases; unmatched junction bases: 9. DNA for the CDR3: TGTGCCAGTAGAGCGGGACTAGCGGGACCTGGGGAGACCCAGTACTTC. Encoded protein: CASRAGLAGPGETQYF.

This clonotype is labeled medium-sized. V is TRBV7-2 and J is TRBJ1-5, with D uncertain. Germline V gene lookup returns CDR1 SGHTA and CDR2 FQGNSA. Trimming took off 2 bases at V and 7 bases at J, with 9 bases between the two ends. This CDR3 comprises 13 residues. CDR3 DNA sequence: TGTGCCAGCAGCTTATCCCTGGGCCAGCCCCAGCATTTT. Translating gives CASSLSLGQPQHF.

This clonotype was recorded many times. The chain recombines TRBV18 with TRBJ1-4; D unclear. Germline CDR1 reads KGHSH; CDR2 reads LQKENI. Trimming took off 2 bases at V and 10 bases at J, with 11 bases between the two ends. The CDR3 sequence is 13 residues long. This CDR3 reads CASSPVRVGKLFF. The CDR3 nucleotides read TGTGCCAGCTCACCAGTAAGGGTCGGAAAACTGTTTTTT.

This clonotype qualifies as medium-sized. The chain is built from TRBV13 and TRBJ1-6; 9 positions match TRBD1. Germline CDR1 PRHDT, CDR2 FYEKMQ (reference sequence). V lost 5 bases and J lost 0; bases outside the gene matches: 5. The CDR3 runs 17 residues. CDR3 amino acids: CASSIGTGSSYNSPLHF. The CDR3 nucleotides are TGTGCCAGCAGCATCGGGACAGGGAGCTCCTATAATTCACCCCTCCACTTT.

Sample share makes this clonotype medium-sized (0.01 to 0.1%). The V call is TRBV20-1, the J call TRBJ1-5; no firm D call. The length of the CDR3 is 13 residues. The ends were cut back, 6 bases at V and 2 bases at J, with 11 bases in the middle. Germline CDR1 is DFQATT and CDR2 is SNEGSKA (reference sequence). The CDR3 sequence is CSAQRGRNQPQHF. CDR3 bases: TGCAGTGCACAACGAGGGCGCAATCAGCCCCAGCATTTT.

This clonotype was detected many times. V gene TRBV4-2 combines with J gene TRBJ2-4; D is possibly TRBD2 (6 bases). This CDR3 is built from 16 residues. The germline gives CDR1 LGHNA, CDR2 YNFKEQ. V lost 0 bases to trimming and J lost 2 bases, with 11 bases between them. CDR3 sequence (DNA): TGTGCCAGCAGCCAAGATCCGGGGAGGTCCAAAAACATTCAGTACTTC. Protein: CASSQDPGRSKNIQYF.

This clonotype was counted ten times or more. The J gene is TRBJ1-1, the V gene TRBV20-1; the D is unclear. CDR1 is DFQATT, CDR2 SNEGSKA, per germline (reference sequence). V lost 2 bases to trimming and J lost 4 bases, with 20 bases between them. The CDR3 contains 16 residues. CDR3 coding DNA: TGCAGTGCTAGACCTCGGGTAGTGAGGTGGGGCACTGAAGCTTTCTTT. Protein product: CSARPRVVRWGTEAFF.

In its sample, this clonotype is medium-sized. The chain employs TRBV18 and TRBJ2-5; D call uncertain. The CDR3 is made up of 11 amino acids. Germline V CDR1 and CDR2: KGHSH, LQKENI. The V end lost 1 base, the J end lost 5 bases, and 2 bases lay between the germline ends. The CDR3 reads CASSPHETQYF. The CDR3 bases are TGTGCCAGCTCACCACATGAGACCCAGTACTTC.

Sample share makes this clonotype medium-sized (0.01 to 0.1%). The rearrangement links TRBV7-6 to TRBJ2-1, with a possible D match to TRBD2 (6 bases). CDR1 is SGHVS, CDR2 FNYEAQ, per germline. CDR3 length: 16 residues. V lost 1 base and J lost 2, with 12 bases in between. CDR3 amino acids: CASSLVWDWTYNEQFF. The DNA for the CDR3 is TGTGCCAGCAGCTTAGTCTGGGACTGGACCTACAATGAGCAGTTCTTC.

Sample share makes this clonotype medium-sized. The chain recombines TRBV5-1 with TRBJ2-1; D might be TRBD1 or TRBD2, each matching 5 bases. Germline CDR1 and CDR2: SGHRS and YFSETQ. V gave up 1 base and J gave up 4 bases, with 12 bases separating them. This CDR3 is 15 amino acids long. CDR3 DNA: TGCGCCAGCAGCTTGCGAGGGGACCGTTACAATGAGCAGTTCTTC. This gives the protein CASSLRGDRYNEQFF.

This clonotype was seen ten or more times. The gene calls are TRBV18 and TRBJ1-1, with 8 bases fitting TRBD1. This CDR3 is built from 13 residues. With V trimmed by 6 bases and J by 11 bases, 11 bases remained unmatched. The germline CDR1 and CDR2 sequences are KGHSH and LQKENI. CDR3 DNA sequence: TGTGCCAGCTCCCCAAGGACAGGGAGTATGGCTTTCTTT. Protein product: CASSPRTGSMAFF.

This clonotype was picked up many times. V gene TRBV10-1 combines with J gene TRBJ2-7; 10 nucleotides agree with TRBD1. Per germline, CDR1 WNHNN and CDR2 SYGVQD (reference sequence). V trimming: 5 bases; J trimming: 1 base; junction bases outside the gene matches: 5. There are 15 residues in the CDR3. The CDR3 reads CASSPGQGSSYEQYF. The CDR3, as DNA: TGCGCCAGCAGTCCGGGACAGGGGTCTTCCTACGAGCAGTACTTC.

This clonotype was found many times. V and J are TRBV20-1 and TRBJ2-1, with TRBD2 identical over 16 bases. Trimming cost V 3 bases and J 6 bases; bases outside gene matches: 14. Germline CDR1 is DFQATT and CDR2 is SNEGSKA (reference sequence). The CDR3 is made up of 19 amino acids. The DNA for the CDR3 is TGCAGTGCTAGTACCTCGGGACTAGCGGGGGGGAAGCATAGCAATGAGCAGTTCTTC. Amino acids: CSASTSGLAGGKHSNEQFF.

The rearrangement links TRBV27 to TRBJ2-2; D is ambiguous. V dropped 3 bases and J dropped 7 bases, with 15 bases sitting between them. The germline V gene has CDR1 MNHEY and CDR2 SMNVEV (reference sequence). There are 15 residues in the CDR3. The DNA of the CDR3 is TGTGCCAGCAGTTTGTATGGGGTTAAGGGCGGGGAGCTGTTTTTT. Protein: CASSLYGVKGGELFF.

This clonotype occurred a few times. The rearrangement links TRBV2 to TRBJ1-5; maybe TRBD1 (6 bases). The CDR3 extends over 17 amino acids. V was trimmed by 3 bases and J by 0 bases, leaving 15 bases between them. Per germline, CDR1 SNHLY and CDR2 FYNNEI. The CDR3 region has the DNA TGTGCCAGCAGTGACAGGGGTTGGCTTCTTAGCAATCAGCCCCAGCATTTT. This gives the protein CASSDRGWLLSNQPQHF.

This clonotype was seen at least ten times. V and J are TRBV5-6 and TRBJ1-2, with TRBD1 as a possible D gene (6 bases). Germline values: CDR1 SGHDT, CDR2 YYEEEE. The CDR3 covers 16 residues. The germline V and J ends were trimmed by 3 bases and 4 bases, with 19 bases remaining between them. The CDR3 coding sequence is TGTGCCAGCAGCTGCCGGGCAGGGGCCTGTGGCTATGGCTACACCTTC. Its protein is CASSCRAGACGYGYTF.

This clonotype counts as medium-sized (0.01 to 0.1%). V and J are TRBV19 and TRBJ2-1, with D unresolved. Trimming stripped 0 bases from V and 0 bases from J, with 6 bases between. CDR1 and CDR2 (germline): LNHDA, SQIVND (reference sequence). The CDR3 runs to 15 residues. CDR3 residues: CASSIDSSSYNEQFF. The CDR3 DNA reads TGTGCCAGTAGTATAGACAGTAGCTCCTACAATGAGCAGTTCTTC.

This clonotype is classed as medium-sized. This sequence joins TRBV5-1 and TRBJ2-7, with 9 bases aligning to TRBD1. CDR1 SGHRS and CDR2 YFSETQ come from the germline V gene. V trimming: 4 bases; J trimming: 4 bases; junction bases outside the gene matches: 6. The CDR3 consists of 14 residues. The CDR3 sequence is CASSALTGGYEQYF. The CDR3 DNA reads TGCGCCAGCAGCGCGTTGACAGGGGGGTACGAGCAGTACTTC.

V and J are TRBV12-3 or TRBV12-4 and TRBJ2-3; the D gene is possibly TRBD2 (6 bases). V gave up 5 bases and J gave up 1 base, with 16 bases separating them. This CDR3 comprises 16 residues. DNA for the CDR3: TGTGCCAGCAGTCCAACTCACGGGGGTGGCACAGATACGCAGTATTTT. This codes for CASSPTHGGGTDTQYF.

This clonotype occurred many times. The chain uses TRBV5-6 and TRBJ1-5, with D tentatively TRBD1 (5 bases). The V end lost 0 bases, the J end lost 4 bases, and 11 bases lay between the germline ends. The CDR3 is made up of 15 amino acids. Germline CDR1 reads SGHDT; CDR2 reads YYEEEE. The CDR3 region is CASSLVWGRNQPQHF. The CDR3 DNA reads TGTGCCAGCAGCTTGGTGTGGGGGAGGAATCAGCCCCAGCATTTT.

Within the sample, this clonotype is medium-sized. The chain couples TRBV20-1 to TRBJ2-7; D is unresolved. The germline CDR1 and CDR2 sequences are DFQATT and SNEGSKA (reference sequence). V was pared by 2 bases and J by 3 bases, with 5 bases between. This CDR3 comprises 11 residues. The CDR3 loop reads CSARHDYEQYF. Here the CDR3 DNA reads TGCAGTGCTAGACACGACTACGAGCAGTACTTC.

This clonotype ranks as medium-sized. V usage is TRBV6-5 and J usage is TRBJ1-6; 8 bases align to TRBD1. Germline V lookup: CDR1 MNHEY, CDR2 SVGAGI. CDR3 size: 15 residues. The junction had 3 bases not matched to a gene; V was cut back by 2 bases and J by 6 bases. CDR3: CASSYPGQVNSPLHF. The CDR3 DNA follows: TGTGCCAGCAGTTACCCGGGACAGGTTAATTCACCCCTCCACTTT.

Ten or more counts support this clonotype. This sequence joins TRBV7-6 and TRBJ1-1, with 7 bases aligning to TRBD1. The V gene's germline CDR1 is SGHVS and CDR2 FNYEAQ. The CDR3 contains 12 residues. V was clipped by 3 bases and J by 7 bases; unmatched bases: 2. The CDR3 loop is CASSFWTGEAFF. In nucleotides, the CDR3 is TGTGCCAGCAGCTTTTGGACAGGTGAAGCTTTCTTT. The complete variable domain, with remaining parts taken from reference TRBV7-6 and TRBJ1-1, reads GAGVSQSPRYKVTKRGQDVALRCDPISGHVSLYWYRQALGQGPEFLTYFNYEAQQDKSGLPNDRFSAERPEGSISTLTIQRTEQRDSAMYRCASSFWTGEAFFGQGTRLTVV.

This clonotype was seen ten or more times. CDR3 DNA: TGTGCCAGCAGCCGATACAGGGGAGGTCAGCCCCAGCATTTT. Translated, it gives CASSRYRGGQPQHF. The chain has TRBV27 and TRBJ1-5; 7 bases map to TRBD1. Per the germline V gene, CDR1 is MNHEY and CDR2 is SMNVEV (reference sequence). The junction had 8 bases not matched to a gene; V was cut back by 6 bases and J by 6 bases. The CDR3 consists of 14 residues.